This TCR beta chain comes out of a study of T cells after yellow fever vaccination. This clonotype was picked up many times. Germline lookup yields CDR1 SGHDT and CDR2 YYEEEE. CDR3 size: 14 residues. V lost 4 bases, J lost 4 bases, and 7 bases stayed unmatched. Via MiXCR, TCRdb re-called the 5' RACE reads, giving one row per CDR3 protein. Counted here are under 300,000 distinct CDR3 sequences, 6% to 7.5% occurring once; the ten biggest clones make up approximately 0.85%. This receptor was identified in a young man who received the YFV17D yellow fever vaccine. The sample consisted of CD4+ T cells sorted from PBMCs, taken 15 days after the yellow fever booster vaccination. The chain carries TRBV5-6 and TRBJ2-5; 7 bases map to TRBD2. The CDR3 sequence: CASSHGLAVETQYF. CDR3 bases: TGTGCCAGCAGCCACGGCCTAGCGGTAGAGACCCAGTACTTC.